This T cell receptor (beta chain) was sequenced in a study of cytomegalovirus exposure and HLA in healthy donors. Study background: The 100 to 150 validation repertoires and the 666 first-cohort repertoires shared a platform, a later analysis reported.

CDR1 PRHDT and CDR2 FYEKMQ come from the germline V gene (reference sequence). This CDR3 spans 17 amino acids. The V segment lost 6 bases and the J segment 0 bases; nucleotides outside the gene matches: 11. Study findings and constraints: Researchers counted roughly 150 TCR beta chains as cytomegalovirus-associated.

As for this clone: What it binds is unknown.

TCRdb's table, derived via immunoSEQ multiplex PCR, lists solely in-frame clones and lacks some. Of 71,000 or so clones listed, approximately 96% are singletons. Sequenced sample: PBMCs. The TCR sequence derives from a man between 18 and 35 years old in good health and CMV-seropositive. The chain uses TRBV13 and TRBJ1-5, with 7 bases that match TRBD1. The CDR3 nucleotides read TGTGCCAGCAGTAAGGGGGCGCCGGGGTATAGCAATCAGCCCCAGCATTTT. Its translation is CASSKGAPGYSNQPQHF. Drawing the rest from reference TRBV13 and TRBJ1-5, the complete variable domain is AAGVIQSPRHLIKEKRETATLKCYPIPRHDTVYWYQQGPGQDPQFLISFYEKMQSDKGSIPDRFSAQQFSDYHSELNMSSLELGDSALYFCASSKGAPGYSNQPQHFGDGTRLSIL.